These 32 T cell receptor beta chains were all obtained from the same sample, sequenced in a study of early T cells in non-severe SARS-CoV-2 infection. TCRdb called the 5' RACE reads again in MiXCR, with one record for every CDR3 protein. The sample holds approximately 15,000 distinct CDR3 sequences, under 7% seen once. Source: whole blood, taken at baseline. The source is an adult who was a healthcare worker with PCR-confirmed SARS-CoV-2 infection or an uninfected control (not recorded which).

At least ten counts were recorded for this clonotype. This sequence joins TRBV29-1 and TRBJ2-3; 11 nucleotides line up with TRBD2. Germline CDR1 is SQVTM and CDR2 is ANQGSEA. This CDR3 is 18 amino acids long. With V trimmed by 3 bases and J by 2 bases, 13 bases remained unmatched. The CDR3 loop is CSVDRSPLAGVITDTQYF. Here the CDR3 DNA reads TGCAGCGTTGACCGGTCCCCACTAGCGGGGGTGATCACAGATACGCAGTATTTT.

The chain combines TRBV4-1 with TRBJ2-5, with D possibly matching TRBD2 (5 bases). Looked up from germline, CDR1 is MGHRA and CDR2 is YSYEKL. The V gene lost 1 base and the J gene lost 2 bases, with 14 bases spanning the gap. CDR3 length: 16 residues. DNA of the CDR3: TGCGCCAGCAGCCAAGGACGGGAATCTTTTCAAGAGACCCAGTACTTC. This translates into CASSQGRESFQETQYF.

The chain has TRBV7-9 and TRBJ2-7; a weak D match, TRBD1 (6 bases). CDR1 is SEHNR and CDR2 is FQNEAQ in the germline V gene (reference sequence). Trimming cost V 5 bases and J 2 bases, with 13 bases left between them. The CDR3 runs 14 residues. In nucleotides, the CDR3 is TGTGCCAGCAGCCTAGAGACAGGCACCTACGAGCAGTACTTC. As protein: CASSLETGTYEQYF.

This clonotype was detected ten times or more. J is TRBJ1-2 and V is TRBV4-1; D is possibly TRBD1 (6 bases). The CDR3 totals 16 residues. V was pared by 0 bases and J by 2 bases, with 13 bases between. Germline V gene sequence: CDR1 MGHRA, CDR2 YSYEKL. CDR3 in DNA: TGCGCCAGCAGCCAAGATGCGGCGCAGGGGAACTATGGCTACACCTTC. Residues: CASSQDAAQGNYGYTF.

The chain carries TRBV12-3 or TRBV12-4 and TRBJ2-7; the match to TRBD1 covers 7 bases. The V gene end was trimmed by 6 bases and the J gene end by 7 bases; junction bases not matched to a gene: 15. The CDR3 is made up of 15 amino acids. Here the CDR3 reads CASSSPTGWKREQYF. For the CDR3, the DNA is TGTGCCAGCAGCTCCCCGACAGGGTGGAAGAGGGAGCAGTACTTC.

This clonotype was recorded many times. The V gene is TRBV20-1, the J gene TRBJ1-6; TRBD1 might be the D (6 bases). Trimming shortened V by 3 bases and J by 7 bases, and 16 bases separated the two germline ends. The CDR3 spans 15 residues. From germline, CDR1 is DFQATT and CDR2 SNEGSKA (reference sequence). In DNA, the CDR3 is TGCAGTGCTAGGGACTACAGGGTTGAGAATTCACCCCTCCACTTT. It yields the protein CSARDYRVENSPLHF.

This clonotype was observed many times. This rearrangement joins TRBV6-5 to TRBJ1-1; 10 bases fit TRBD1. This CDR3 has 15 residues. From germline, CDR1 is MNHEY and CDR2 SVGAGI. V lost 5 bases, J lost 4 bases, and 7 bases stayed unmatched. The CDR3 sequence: CASSLGQGFRTEAFF. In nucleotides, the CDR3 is TGTGCCAGCAGTCTGGGACAGGGGTTTCGCACTGAAGCTTTCTTT.

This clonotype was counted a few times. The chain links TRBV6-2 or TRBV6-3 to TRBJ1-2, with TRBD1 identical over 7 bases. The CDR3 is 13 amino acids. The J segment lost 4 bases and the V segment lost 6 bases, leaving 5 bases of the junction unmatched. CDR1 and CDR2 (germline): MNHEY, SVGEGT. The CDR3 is CASRPGTVYGYTF. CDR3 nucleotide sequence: TGTGCCAGCAGACCCGGGACAGTCTATGGCTACACCTTC.

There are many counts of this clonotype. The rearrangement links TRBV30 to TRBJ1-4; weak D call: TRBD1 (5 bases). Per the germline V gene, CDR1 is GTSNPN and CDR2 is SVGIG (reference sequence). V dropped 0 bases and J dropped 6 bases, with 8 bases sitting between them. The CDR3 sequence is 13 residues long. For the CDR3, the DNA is TGTGCCTGGAGTGTCGGGACGCATGAAAAACTGTTTTTT. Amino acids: CAWSVGTHEKLFF.

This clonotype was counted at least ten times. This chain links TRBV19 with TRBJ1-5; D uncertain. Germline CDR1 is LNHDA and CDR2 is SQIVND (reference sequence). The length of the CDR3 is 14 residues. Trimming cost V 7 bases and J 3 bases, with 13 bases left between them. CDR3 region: CASTPSGVNQPQHF. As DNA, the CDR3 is TGTGCCAGTACCCCGAGCGGGGTCAATCAGCCCCAGCATTTT.

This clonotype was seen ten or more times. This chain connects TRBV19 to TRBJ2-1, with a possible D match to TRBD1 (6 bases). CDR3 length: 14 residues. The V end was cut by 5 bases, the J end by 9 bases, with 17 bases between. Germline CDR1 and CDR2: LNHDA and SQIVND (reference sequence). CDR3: CASSLDSAGGEQFF. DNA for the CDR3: TGTGCCAGTAGTTTGGACAGCGCTGGCGGTGAGCAGTTCTTC.

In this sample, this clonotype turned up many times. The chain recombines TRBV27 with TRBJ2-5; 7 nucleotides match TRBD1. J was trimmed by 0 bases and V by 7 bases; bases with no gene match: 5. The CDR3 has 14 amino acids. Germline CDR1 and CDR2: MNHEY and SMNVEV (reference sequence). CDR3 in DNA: TGTGCCAGCAAAAATACAGGGGACCAAGAGACCCAGTACTTC. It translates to CASKNTGDQETQYF.

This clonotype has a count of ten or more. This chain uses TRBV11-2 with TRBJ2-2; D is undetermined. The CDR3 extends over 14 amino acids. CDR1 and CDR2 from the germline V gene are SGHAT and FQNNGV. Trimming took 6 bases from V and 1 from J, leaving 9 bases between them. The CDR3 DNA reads TGTGCCAGCAGGCCGACATGGAACACCGGGGAGCTGTTTTTT. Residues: CASRPTWNTGELFF. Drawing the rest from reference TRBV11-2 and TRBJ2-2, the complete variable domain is EAGVAQSPRYKIIEKRQSVAFWCNPISGHATLYWYQQILGQGPKLLIQFQNNGVVDDSQLPKDRFSAERLKGVDSTLKIQPAKLEDSAVYLCASRPTWNTGELFFGEGSRLTVL.

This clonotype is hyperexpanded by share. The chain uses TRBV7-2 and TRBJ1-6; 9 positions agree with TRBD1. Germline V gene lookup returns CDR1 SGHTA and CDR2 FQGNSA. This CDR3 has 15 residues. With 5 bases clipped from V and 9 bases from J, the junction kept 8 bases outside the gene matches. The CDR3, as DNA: TGTGCCAGCAGCCCAACGGGACAGGGCTTTTCACCCCTCCACTTT. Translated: CASSPTGQGFSPLHF.

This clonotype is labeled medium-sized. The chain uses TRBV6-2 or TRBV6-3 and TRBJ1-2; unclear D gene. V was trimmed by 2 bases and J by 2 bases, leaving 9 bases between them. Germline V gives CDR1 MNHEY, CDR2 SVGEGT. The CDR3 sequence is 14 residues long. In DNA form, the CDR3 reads TGTGCCAGCAGTTACCGAACCCCCAACTATGGCTACACCTTC. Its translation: CASSYRTPNYGYTF.

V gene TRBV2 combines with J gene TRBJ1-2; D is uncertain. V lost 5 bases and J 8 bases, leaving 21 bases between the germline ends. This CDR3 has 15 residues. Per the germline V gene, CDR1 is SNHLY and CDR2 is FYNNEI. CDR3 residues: CASSPPSVGPIGYTF. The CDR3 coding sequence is TGTGCCAGCAGTCCACCCTCGGTCGGTCCTATCGGCTACACCTTC.

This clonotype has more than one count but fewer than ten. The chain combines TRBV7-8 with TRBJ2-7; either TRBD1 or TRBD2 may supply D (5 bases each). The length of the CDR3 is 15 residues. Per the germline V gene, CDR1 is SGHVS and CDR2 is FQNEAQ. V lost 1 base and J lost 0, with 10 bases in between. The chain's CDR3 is CASSLVRDRSYEQYF. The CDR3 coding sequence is TGTGCCAGCAGCTTAGTTCGGGACCGCTCCTACGAGCAGTACTTC. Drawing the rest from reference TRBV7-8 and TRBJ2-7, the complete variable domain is GAGVSQSPRYKVAKRGQDVALRCDPISGHVSLFWYQQALGQGPEFLTYFQNEAQLDKSGLPSDRFFAERPEGSVSTLKIQRTQQEDSAVYLCASSLVRDRSYEQYFGPGTRLTVT.

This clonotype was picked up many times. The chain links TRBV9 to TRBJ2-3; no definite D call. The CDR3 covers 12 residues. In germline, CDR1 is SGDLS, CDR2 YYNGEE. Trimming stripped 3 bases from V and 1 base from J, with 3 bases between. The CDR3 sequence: CASSARTDTQYF. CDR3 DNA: TGTGCCAGCAGCGCCCGCACAGATACGCAGTATTTT.

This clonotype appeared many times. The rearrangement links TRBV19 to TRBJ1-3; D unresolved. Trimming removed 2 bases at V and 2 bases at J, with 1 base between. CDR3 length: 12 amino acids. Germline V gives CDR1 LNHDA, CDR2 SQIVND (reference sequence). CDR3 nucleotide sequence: TGTGCCAGTAGTATAACTGGAAACACCATATATTTT. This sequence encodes CASSITGNTIYF.

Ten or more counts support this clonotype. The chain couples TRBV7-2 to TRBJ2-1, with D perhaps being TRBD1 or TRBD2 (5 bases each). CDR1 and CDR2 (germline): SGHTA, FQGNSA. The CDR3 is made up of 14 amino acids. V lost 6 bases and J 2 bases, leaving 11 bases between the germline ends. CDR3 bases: TGTGCCAGCAGTGAGGGGCACCCCTACAATGAGCAGTTCTTC. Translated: CASSEGHPYNEQFF.

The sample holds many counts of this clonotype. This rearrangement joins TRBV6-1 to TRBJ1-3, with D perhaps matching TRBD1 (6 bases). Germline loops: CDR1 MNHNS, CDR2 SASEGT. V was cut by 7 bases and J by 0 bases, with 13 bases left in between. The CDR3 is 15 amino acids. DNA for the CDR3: TGTGCCAGCACCGCCACAGGGCTCTCTGGAAACACCATATATTTT. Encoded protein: CASTATGLSGNTIYF.

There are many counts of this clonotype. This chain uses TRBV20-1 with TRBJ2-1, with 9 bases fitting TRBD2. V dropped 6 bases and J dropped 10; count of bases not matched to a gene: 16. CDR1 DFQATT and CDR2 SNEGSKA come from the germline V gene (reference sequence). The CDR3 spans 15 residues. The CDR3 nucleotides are TGCAGTGCACCCGGTGCTAGCGGGGTAAGGAACGAGCAGTTCTTC. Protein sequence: CSAPGASGVRNEQFF.

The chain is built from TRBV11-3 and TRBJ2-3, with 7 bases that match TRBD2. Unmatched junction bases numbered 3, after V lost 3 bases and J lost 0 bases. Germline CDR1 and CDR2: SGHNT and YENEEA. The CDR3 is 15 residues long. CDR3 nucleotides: TGTGCCAGCAGCTTCGGGGGGACTAGCACAGATACGCAGTATTTT. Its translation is CASSFGGTSTDTQYF.

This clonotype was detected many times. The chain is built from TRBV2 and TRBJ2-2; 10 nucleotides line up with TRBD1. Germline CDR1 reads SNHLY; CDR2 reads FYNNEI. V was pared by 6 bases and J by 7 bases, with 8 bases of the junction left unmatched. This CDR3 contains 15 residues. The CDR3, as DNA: TGTGCCAGCAGCATGACAGGGGGCGCTGGCGGGGAGCTGTTTTTT. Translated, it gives CASSMTGGAGGELFF.

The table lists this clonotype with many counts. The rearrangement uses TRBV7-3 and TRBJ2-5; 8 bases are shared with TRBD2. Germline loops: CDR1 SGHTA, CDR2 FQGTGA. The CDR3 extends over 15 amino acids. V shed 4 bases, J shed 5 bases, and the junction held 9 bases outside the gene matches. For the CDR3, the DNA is TGTGCCAGCAGCTCAGAAGCGGGGGCAGGCGAGACCCAGTACTTC. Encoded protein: CASSSEAGAGETQYF.

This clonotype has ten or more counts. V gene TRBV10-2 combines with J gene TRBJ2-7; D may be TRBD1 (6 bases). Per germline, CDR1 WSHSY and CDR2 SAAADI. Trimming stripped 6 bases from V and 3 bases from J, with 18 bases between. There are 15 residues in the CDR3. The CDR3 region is CASSPERQGLYEQYF. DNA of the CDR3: TGCGCCAGCAGCCCAGAGCGTCAGGGGCTCTACGAGCAGTACTTC.

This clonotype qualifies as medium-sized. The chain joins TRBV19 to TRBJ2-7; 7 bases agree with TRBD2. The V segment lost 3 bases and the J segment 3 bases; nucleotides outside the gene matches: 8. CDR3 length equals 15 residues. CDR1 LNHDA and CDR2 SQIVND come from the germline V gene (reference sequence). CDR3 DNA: TGTGCCAGTAGTATGGGAGGGGTAGACATCTACGAGCAGTACTTC. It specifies CASSMGGVDIYEQYF.

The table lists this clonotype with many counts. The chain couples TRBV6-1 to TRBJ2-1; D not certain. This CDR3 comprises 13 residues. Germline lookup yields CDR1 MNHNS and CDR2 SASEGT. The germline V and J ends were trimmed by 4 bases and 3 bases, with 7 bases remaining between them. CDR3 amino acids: CASSAAVYNEQFF. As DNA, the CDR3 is TGTGCCAGCAGTGCCGCCGTCTACAATGAGCAGTTCTTC.

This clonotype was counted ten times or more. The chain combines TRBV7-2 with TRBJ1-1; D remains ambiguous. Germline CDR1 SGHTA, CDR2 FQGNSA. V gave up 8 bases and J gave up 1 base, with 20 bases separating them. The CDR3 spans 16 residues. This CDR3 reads CASGRAGLSPNTEAFF. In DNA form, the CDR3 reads TGTGCCAGCGGAAGAGCCGGGTTATCACCGAACACTGAAGCTTTCTTT.

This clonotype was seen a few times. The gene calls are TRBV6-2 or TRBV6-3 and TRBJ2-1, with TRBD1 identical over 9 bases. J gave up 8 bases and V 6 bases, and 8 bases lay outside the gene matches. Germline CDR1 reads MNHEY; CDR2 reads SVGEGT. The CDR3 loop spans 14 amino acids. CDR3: CASSKLQGAHEQFF. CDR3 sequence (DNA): TGTGCCAGCAGCAAATTACAGGGGGCCCATGAGCAGTTCTTC.

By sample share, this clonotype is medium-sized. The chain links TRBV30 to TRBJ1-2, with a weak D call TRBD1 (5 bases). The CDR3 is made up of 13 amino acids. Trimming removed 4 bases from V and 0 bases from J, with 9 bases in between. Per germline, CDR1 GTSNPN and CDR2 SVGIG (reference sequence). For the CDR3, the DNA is TGTGCCTGGAAGACAGAAGCTAACTATGGCTACACCTTC. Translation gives CAWKTEANYGYTF.

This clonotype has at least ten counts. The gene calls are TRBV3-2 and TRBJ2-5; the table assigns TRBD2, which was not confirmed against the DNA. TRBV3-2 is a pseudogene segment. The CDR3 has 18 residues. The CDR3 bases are TGTGCCAGCAGCCAAGAGGAGCCAGCGGGGGGACTACAAGAGACCCAGTACTTC. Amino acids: CASSQEEPAGGLQETQYF.